This T cell receptor beta chain comes out of a study of shared clonotypes between healthy human individuals. V was trimmed by 2 bases and J by 0 bases, leaving 9 bases between them. Germline values: CDR1 SGHRS, CDR2 YFSETQ. The CDR3 spans 14 residues. Donors were healthy HIV-negative adults without recently reported acute infections or vaccinations. On this clone itself: Its antigen is unidentified.

The data were produced by immunoSEQ multiplex PCR, yet TCRdb's version contains in-frame clones alone and is incomplete. Among 2 million to 2.5 million clones listed, approximately 94% were seen once. Study observations and caveats: Deeper or shallower sequencing was expected to change how clonotypes are shared among donors.

The origin of this receptor is a man between 18 and 35 years old in good health. This chain joins TRBV5-1 and TRBJ2-7, with D perhaps TRBD2 (6 bases). The sample comprised naive CD4+ T cells sorted from blood. This sample's subset: CD45RA+ positively selected. CDR3: CASSFWGDSYEQYF. The CDR3 bases are TGCGCCAGCAGCTTTTGGGGGGACTCCTACGAGCAGTACTTC.